The clone carrying this T cell receptor beta chain has more than one count but fewer than ten. Clones were sequenced by immunoSEQ multiplex PCR, and TCRdb holds only the in-frame ones, with some missing. Here the sample spans some 220,000 clones, 82% being singletons. This sample was taken from a study of blood T cell repertoires in COVID-19. Turning to the study itself: The United States, Italy and Spain supplied acute and convalescent COVID-19 samples.

The CDR3 loop spans 16 amino acids. Trimming at V came to 0 bases and at J to 0 bases, leaving 6 bases not matched to a gene. Per the germline V gene, CDR1 is SGHRS and CDR2 is YFSETQ. The material sequenced was peripheral blood. The rearrangement uses TRBV5-1 and TRBJ2-7; 7 bases map to TRBD1. The clonotype comes from a woman in her 70s with COVID-19, enrolled during active disease. The CDR3 DNA reads TGCGCCAGCAGCTTGGGGGACAGTTTGAGCTCCTACGAGCAGTACTTC. Its protein is CASSLGDSLSSYEQYF.